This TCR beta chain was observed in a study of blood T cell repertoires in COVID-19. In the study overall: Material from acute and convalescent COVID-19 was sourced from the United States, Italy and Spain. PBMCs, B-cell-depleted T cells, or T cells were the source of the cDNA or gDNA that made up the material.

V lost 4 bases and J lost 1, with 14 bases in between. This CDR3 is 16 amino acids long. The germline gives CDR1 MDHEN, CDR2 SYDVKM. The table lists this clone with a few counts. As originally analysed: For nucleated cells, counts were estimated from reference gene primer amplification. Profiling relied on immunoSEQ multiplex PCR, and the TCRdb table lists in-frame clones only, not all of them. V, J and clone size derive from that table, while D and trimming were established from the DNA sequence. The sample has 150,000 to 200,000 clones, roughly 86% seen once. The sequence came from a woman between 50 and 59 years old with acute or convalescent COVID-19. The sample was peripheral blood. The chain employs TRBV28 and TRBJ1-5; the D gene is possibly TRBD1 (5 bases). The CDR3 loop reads CASSSPGRGSNQPQHF. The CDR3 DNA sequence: TGTGCCAGCAGTTCCCCCGGGCGGGGGAGCAATCAGCCCCAGCATTTT.